Shown below are 21 T cell receptor beta chains from a single sample sequenced in a study of blood T cell repertoires in COVID-19. The protocol was immunoSEQ multiplex PCR, while the TCRdb copy is restricted to in-frame clones and leaves out a portion. In the table there are roughly 300,000 clones, around 83% of which are singletons. Sample: peripheral blood. The source of these receptors is a woman aged 50 to 60 with acute or convalescent COVID-19.

Regarding this clone: Within the sample, other DNA sequences also encode this same CDR3. The chain carries TRBV18 and TRBJ2-2, with TRBD1 matching 7 bases. The CDR3 length is 15 residues. Germline V gene data show CDR1 as KGHSH and CDR2 as LQKENI. V was pared by 3 bases and J by 0 bases, with 1 base of the junction left unmatched. DNA for the CDR3: TGTGCCAGCTCACCCGGGACAGCGAACACCGGGGAGCTGTTTTTT. It encodes CASSPGTANTGELFF.

This clone appeared once. The chain employs TRBV21-1 and TRBJ1-5; TRBD1, the table's D call, lacks a check against the DNA. TRBV21-1 is assigned pseudogene status. There are 16 residues in the CDR3. CDR3 loop: CASSKRDRTYNQPQHF. Written as DNA, the CDR3 is TGTGCCAGCAGCAAGAGGGACAGGACCTACAATCAGCCCCAGCATTTT.

V usage is TRBV19 and J usage is TRBJ1-4; TRBD1 matches 7 bases. V dropped 5 bases and J dropped 6; count of bases not matched to a gene: 9. Per germline, CDR1 LNHDA and CDR2 SQIVND (reference sequence). CDR3 length equals 15 residues. CDR3 bases: TGTGCCAGTAGTCCTCAGACAGGGCAGGATGAAAAACTGTTTTTT. As protein: CASSPQTGQDEKLFF.

Here the CDR3 reads CASSRDRDSGANVLTF. CDR3 in DNA: TGTGCCAGCAGTCGGGACAGAGACTCTGGGGCCAACGTCCTGACTTTC. The rearrangement uses TRBV2 and TRBJ2-6, with 7 bases fitting TRBD1. The germline CDR1 and CDR2 sequences are SNHLY and FYNNEI. The trim removed 5 bases at V and 0 bases at J, leaving 4 bases unmatched. The length of the CDR3 is 16 residues.

V usage is TRBV5-1 and J usage is TRBJ2-3; 13 bases agree with TRBD2. Trimming took 4 bases from V and 6 from J; bases not matched to a gene: 5. Germline V lookup: CDR1 SGHRS, CDR2 YFSETQ. The CDR3 loop spans 15 amino acids. CDR3 region: CASSLGLAGVDTQYF. DNA for the CDR3: TGCGCCAGCAGCCTAGGACTAGCGGGAGTGGATACGCAGTATTTT. The variable domain in full, with the rest retrieved from reference TRBV5-1 and TRBJ2-3, is KAGVTQTPRYLIKTRGQQVTLSCSPISGHRSVSWYQQTPGQGLQFLFEYFSETQRNKGNFPGRFSGRQFSNSRSEMNVSTLELGDSALYLCASSLGLAGVDTQYFGPGTRLTVL.

This sequence joins TRBV25-1 and TRBJ1-2; the D gene is possibly TRBD1 (5 bases). This CDR3 spans 14 amino acids. The germline V and J ends were trimmed by 1 base and 7 bases, with 13 bases remaining between them. Germline CDR1 MGHDK, CDR2 SYGVNS. The CDR3 loop is CASSEFVSGGGYTF. The CDR3 DNA sequence: TGTGCCAGCAGTGAATTCGTATCGGGGGGTGGCTACACCTTC.

The V and J genes are TRBV6-5 and TRBJ2-2; TRBD2 aligns across 9 bases. Germline V gene lookup returns CDR1 MNHEY and CDR2 SVGAGI. The junction had 4 bases not matched to a gene; V was cut back by 7 bases and J by 1 base. This CDR3 is built from 15 residues. The CDR3 DNA sequence: TGTGCCAGCACCCGTAGCGGGAGGAACACCGGGGAGCTGTTTTTT. Translation: CASTRSGRNTGELFF.

The chain couples TRBV7-6 to TRBJ1-4; D may be TRBD1 (5 bases). This CDR3 comprises 14 residues. The germline V gene has CDR1 SGHVS and CDR2 FNYEAQ. V was clipped by 4 bases and J by 2 bases, with 8 bases between them. In nucleotides, the CDR3 is TGTGCCAGCAGCTGGGGCGGTACTAATGAAAAACTGTTTTTT. Translated, it gives CASSWGGTNEKLFF.

The J gene is TRBJ1-6, the V gene TRBV10-2, with D uncertain. V was clipped by 3 bases and J by 0 bases, with 9 bases between them. The germline gives CDR1 WSHSY, CDR2 SAAADI. The CDR3 consists of 16 residues. CDR3 nucleotides: TGCGCCAGCAGTGAAATACTTAGCTCCTATAATTCACCCCTCCACTTT. Translated, it gives CASSEILSSYNSPLHF.

V and J are TRBV5-1 and TRBJ1-4; TRBD1 might be the D (5 bases). Trimming shortened V by 0 bases and J by 4 bases, and 10 bases separated the two germline ends. There are 15 residues in the CDR3. Germline lookup yields CDR1 SGHRS and CDR2 YFSETQ. The CDR3 loop is CASSLDRSHNEKLFF. Here the CDR3 DNA reads TGCGCCAGCAGCTTGGACAGGTCCCATAATGAAAAACTGTTTTTT.

The rearrangement joins TRBV6-5 to TRBJ1-4; the D is unclear. With 7 bases removed from V and 3 bases from J, the gap between germline ends came to 12 bases. The CDR3 is 14 residues long. Per the germline V gene, CDR1 is MNHEY and CDR2 is SVGAGI. The chain's CDR3 is CASILGGSNEKLFF. The CDR3, as DNA: TGTGCCAGCATCTTAGGAGGGTCTAATGAAAAACTGTTTTTT.

This chain uses TRBV4-2 with TRBJ1-1, with D unclear. V gave up 0 bases and J gave up 4 bases, with 9 bases separating them. The CDR3 sequence is 14 residues long. The V gene's germline CDR1 is LGHNA and CDR2 YNFKEQ. The CDR3 DNA reads as TGTGCCAGCAGCCAAGATACCGGTACCACTGAAGCTTTCTTT. As protein: CASSQDTGTTEAFF.

The count of this clone is one. V gene TRBV24-1 combines with J gene TRBJ2-2; 13 bases fit TRBD2. Trimming at V came to 4 bases and at J to 6 bases, leaving 4 bases not matched to a gene. The germline gives CDR1 KGHDR, CDR2 SFDVKD. The CDR3 runs 16 residues. The CDR3 is CATSDTSGRAPGELFF. The CDR3 nucleotides are TGTGCCACCAGTGACACTAGCGGGAGGGCCCCCGGGGAGCTGTTTTTT.

The chain uses TRBV7-9 and TRBJ2-2, with D possibly being TRBD2 (5 bases). Germline values: CDR1 SEHNR, CDR2 FQNEAQ (reference sequence). V lost 1 base and J 2 bases, leaving 8 bases between the germline ends. The CDR3 covers 15 residues. CDR3 sequence (DNA): TGTGCCAGCAGCTTAGGTAGCGTTAACACCGGGGAGCTGTTTTTT. Protein sequence: CASSLGSVNTGELFF.

The V gene is TRBV29-1, the J gene TRBJ1-2; D might be TRBD1 (5 bases). Per the germline V gene, CDR1 is SQVTM and CDR2 is ANQGSEA. The CDR3 loop spans 13 amino acids. Trimming shortened V by 0 bases and J by 4 bases, and 9 bases separated the two germline ends. The chain's CDR3 is CSVEDRGGYGYTF. The CDR3 DNA reads TGCAGCGTTGAAGACCGGGGGGGCTATGGCTACACCTTC.

V is TRBV7-2 and J is TRBJ2-7, with 8 nucleotides matching TRBD1. The trim removed 5 bases at V and 6 bases at J, leaving 3 bases unmatched. The germline CDR1 and CDR2 sequences are SGHTA and FQGNSA. This CDR3 is 12 amino acids long. The CDR3 nucleotides are TGTGCCAGCAGCGGGACAGGAGGCGAGCAGTACTTC. The encoded protein is CASSGTGGEQYF.

This sequence joins TRBV27 and TRBJ2-3, with D maybe TRBD1 (5 bases). Germline CDR1 MNHEY, CDR2 SMNVEV (reference sequence). The CDR3 covers 14 residues. V lost 5 bases, J lost 0 bases, and 9 bases lay in between. CDR3 region: CASSQGTSTDTQYF. As DNA, the CDR3 is TGTGCCAGCAGTCAGGGTACTAGCACAGATACGCAGTATTTT.

This clone was detected a few times. This chain links TRBV5-5 with TRBJ1-5; D is perhaps TRBD1 (5 bases). The germline V gene has CDR1 SGHKS and CDR2 YYEKEE (reference sequence). Trimming left V 0 bases short and J 0 bases short, with 7 bases between. The CDR3 runs to 15 residues. The CDR3 here is CASSLEGVSNQPQHF. CDR3 in DNA: TGTGCCAGCAGCTTGGAAGGGGTTAGCAATCAGCCCCAGCATTTT.

V is TRBV12-5 and J is TRBJ2-3; 7 nucleotides line up with TRBD1. The V gene's germline CDR1 is LGHNT and CDR2 FRNRAP. The CDR3 length is 14 residues. Trimming took 5 bases from V and 4 from J; bases not matched to a gene: 6. The CDR3 bases are TGTGCTAGTGGTCCCCGGACAGGATCAGATACGCAGTATTTT. It encodes CASGPRTGSDTQYF.

This rearrangement joins TRBV7-2 to TRBJ1-3; D may be TRBD1 (6 bases). V shed 7 bases and J shed 0 bases, with 10 bases lying between them. This CDR3 spans 14 amino acids. Germline V gene data show CDR1 as SGHTA and CDR2 as FQGNSA. In DNA, the CDR3 is TGTGCCAGCACCGCACAGGGCTCTGGAAACACCATATATTTT. It codes for CASTAQGSGNTIYF.

V and J are TRBV5-6 and TRBJ2-2; TRBD2 matches 7 bases. There are 17 residues in the CDR3. Unmatched junction bases numbered 5, after V lost 0 bases and J lost 0 bases. Germline V gene sequence: CDR1 SGHDT, CDR2 YYEEEE. CDR3 residues: CASSLAGLGPNTGELFF. The CDR3 nucleotides are TGTGCCAGCAGCTTGGCTGGACTAGGACCGAACACCGGGGAGCTGTTTTTT.